The 14 T cell receptor beta chains listed next were all sequenced from one sample in a study of blood T cells in healthy people across ages. The use of a sample-barcoded 5' primer and a J-beta primer mix characterized a second PCR of roughly 6 to 11 cycles. TCRdb used MiXCR to reprocess the 5' RACE reads, holding one entry per CDR3 protein. The repertoire holds 1.5 million or so distinct CDR3 sequences, with 35% to 45% as singletons. Sequences were obtained from blood. The origin of the receptors is a woman between 18 and 30 years old in good health.

V gene TRBV5-1 combines with J gene TRBJ1-2; 7 bases line up with TRBD1. V dropped 4 bases and J dropped 4; count of bases not matched to a gene: 13. This CDR3 is built from 16 residues. CDR1 and CDR2 (germline): SGHRS, YFSETQ. CDR3 loop: CASSTWIGGSLYGYTF. CDR3 sequence (DNA): TGCGCCAGCAGCACGTGGATAGGGGGCTCTCTCTATGGCTACACCTTC.

For this clonotype: The junction shows a germline mismatch at one end, possibly a read error. The chain employs TRBV29-1 and TRBJ2-3; D is perhaps TRBD1 (6 bases). The CDR3 totals 13 residues. Germline V gene lookup returns CDR1 SQVTM and CDR2 ANQGSEA. The CDR3 spells CSGGGSLTETQYF. The CDR3 DNA reads as TGCAGCGGTGGGGGCAGCCTGACAGAGACGCAGTATTTT.

The chain has TRBV4-3 and TRBJ2-7, with 8 positions matching TRBD1. Germline V gene sequence: CDR1 LGHNA, CDR2 YSLEER. This CDR3 spans 14 amino acids. The V segment lost 4 bases and the J segment 6 bases; nucleotides outside the gene matches: 8. The CDR3 here is CASSPGQGNFEQYF. DNA for the CDR3: TGCGCCAGCAGCCCCGGACAGGGAAATTTCGAGCAGTACTTC.

In its sample, this clonotype was seen a few times. V and J are TRBV7-6 and TRBJ2-7, with 7 bases matching TRBD1. Trimming cost V 3 bases and J 7 bases; bases outside gene matches: 3. CDR1 and CDR2 (germline): SGHVS, FNYEAQ. This CDR3 region has 12 residues. The CDR3 region has the DNA TGTGCCAGCAGCTTCGACAGGGAAGAGCAGTACTTC. It specifies CASSFDREEQYF.

This clonotype has a handful of counts. The chain is built from TRBV5-1 and TRBJ2-7, with 9 bases aligning to TRBD1. Trimming at V came to 3 bases and at J to 5 bases, leaving 0 bases not matched to a gene. CDR3 length: 12 residues. Germline lookup yields CDR1 SGHRS and CDR2 YFSETQ. CDR3 amino acids: CASSWDRDEQYF. In DNA, the CDR3 is TGCGCCAGCAGCTGGGACAGGGACGAGCAGTACTTC.

This clonotype occurred a few times. The rearrangement uses TRBV29-1 and TRBJ2-1; TRBD2 matches at 10 bases. The CDR3 length is 16 residues. Germline trimming cut 7 bases from V and 0 bases from J; bases unmatched to any gene: 9. Per the germline V gene, CDR1 is SQVTM and CDR2 is ANQGSEA. In DNA form, the CDR3 reads TGCAGCGCTGTCTCTAGACTAGCGGGCTCCTACAATGAGCAGTTCTTC. Translation: CSAVSRLAGSYNEQFF.

This clonotype showed up just a few times. The chain uses TRBV10-3 and TRBJ2-7, with D perhaps matching TRBD1 (6 bases). The CDR3 is 13 residues long. CDR1 and CDR2 from the germline V gene are ENHRY and SYGVKD. Trimming pared 2 bases from V and 4 bases from J, leaving 9 bases between. CDR3 loop: CAISEGGLYEQYF. CDR3 nucleotide sequence: TGTGCCATCAGTGAGGGGGGCCTGTACGAGCAGTACTTC.

The rearrangement links TRBV3-1 to TRBJ2-5; 10 bases line up with TRBD2. With 2 bases clipped from V and 11 bases from J, the junction kept 8 bases outside the gene matches. This CDR3 has 14 amino acids. Germline loops: CDR1 LGHDT, CDR2 YNNKEL (reference sequence). The CDR3 reads CASSQPGLAKGQYF. DNA for the CDR3: TGTGCCAGCAGCCAACCGGGACTAGCGAAAGGGCAGTACTTC.

At least ten counts were recorded for this clonotype. This chain uses TRBV4-3 with TRBJ2-3, with no clear D. V was shortened by 0 bases and J by 7 bases, with 14 bases between the two germline ends. CDR1 is LGHNA and CDR2 is YSLEER in the germline V gene. This CDR3 comprises 15 residues. This chain's CDR3 is CASSQDLAGRNTQYF. The CDR3 nucleotides read TGCGCCAGCAGCCAAGATTTGGCTGGGCGGAATACGCAGTATTTT.

This sequence joins TRBV4-3 and TRBJ2-7; 14 bases align to TRBD2. From germline, CDR1 is LGHNA and CDR2 YSLEER. The V and J ends lost 3 bases and 6 bases, in that order; junction bases with no gene match: 1. This CDR3 contains 14 residues. In DNA, the CDR3 is TGCGCCAGCAGCCACGGGACTAGCGGGAGCGAGCAGTACTTC. Translated: CASSHGTSGSEQYF.

In this sample, this clonotype turned up once. The gene calls are TRBV5-4 and TRBJ2-1, with a weak D call TRBD1 (6 bases). Gene TRBJ2-7 matches the end of the DNA better, so the J call may be wrong. This CDR3 region has 13 residues. Germline CDR1 is SGHNT and CDR2 is YYREEE (reference sequence). The CDR3 region is CAISRGNLNEQYF. Here the CDR3 DNA reads TGTGCCATCTCGAGGGGGAACCTCAATGAGCAGTACTTC.

A few counts support this clonotype. The V and J genes are TRBV12-3 or TRBV12-4 and TRBJ1-5; D not resolved. Trimming took off 5 bases at V and 0 bases at J, with 14 bases between the two ends. The CDR3 has 16 residues. The CDR3, as DNA: TGTGCCAGCAGTACCTCCCGACGGTCTAGCAATCAGCCCCAGCATTTT. Protein product: CASSTSRRSSNQPQHF.

The rearrangement joins TRBV7-6 to TRBJ1-1; 10 bases are a match to TRBD1. The germline gives CDR1 SGHVS, CDR2 FNYEAQ. The V and J ends lost 4 bases and 6 bases, in that order; junction bases with no gene match: 2. The CDR3 sequence is 13 residues long. The CDR3 coding sequence is TGTGCCAGCAGCTGGGGGACAGGGGCTGAAGCTTTCTTT. This encodes CASSWGTGAEAFF.

A few counts support this clonotype. The chain has TRBV29-1 and TRBJ1-1; D ambiguous. Germline loops: CDR1 SQVTM, CDR2 ANQGSEA. The CDR3 is 11 residues long. Trimming removed 5 bases at V and 4 bases at J, with 8 bases between. The CDR3 DNA sequence: TGCAGCGTTTTACGGCCCACTGAAGCTTTCTTT. This encodes CSVLRPTEAFF.